The 32 T cell receptor beta chains reported below all come from one sample, sequenced in a study of radiotherapy plus CTLA-4 blockade in lung cancer (dated by TCRdb to the late 2010s). The library came from the immunoSEQ multiplex PCR assay. TCRdb took this table from immuneACCESS and kept in-frame rearrangements with V and J called. Such tables lack part of the clones; where checked against another copy, unresolved V genes explain under half of the gap, and the rest is unexplained. The table for this sample lists more than 55,000 clones; over 75% of them were counted only once. The top ten hold approximately 15% of the sample. Sample: peripheral blood, taken from a patient treated with radiotherapy plus ipilimumab. The receptors derive from a human donor with non-small cell lung cancer who had a complete response to radiotherapy plus ipilimumab.

The V gene is TRBV25-1, the J gene TRBJ2-2; no firm D call. Between the trimmed V and J ends, which lost 2 bases and 3 bases, there was a span of 7 bases. The germline gives CDR1 MGHDK, CDR2 SYGVNS. The CDR3 has 14 residues. The CDR3 sequence is CASSERGYTGELFF. In DNA form, the CDR3 reads TGTGCCAGCAGTGAACGAGGTTACACCGGGGAGCTGTTTTTT.

This clone was seen just once. The rearrangement uses TRBV19 and TRBJ1-2, with 8 bases aligning to TRBD1. V dropped 7 bases and J dropped 4; count of bases not matched to a gene: 11. The germline CDR1 and CDR2 sequences are LNHDA and SQIVND (reference sequence). The CDR3 loop spans 15 amino acids. The CDR3 DNA follows: TGTGCCAGTACCTATGCACAGGGGGAGGCCTATGGCTACACCTTC. Translating gives CASTYAQGEAYGYTF.

The V and J genes are TRBV18 and TRBJ2-3; D possibly corresponds to TRBD2 (5 bases). Deletions cut 3 bases from V and 2 bases from J, with 12 bases between. This CDR3 is 15 amino acids long. Germline CDR1 KGHSH, CDR2 LQKENI. The chain's CDR3 is CASSPPSGSTDTQYF. The CDR3 coding sequence is TGTGCCAGCTCACCTCCGTCGGGGTCCACAGATACGCAGTATTTT. Full variable domain (missing parts from reference TRBV18 and TRBJ2-3): NAGVMQNPRHLVRRRGQEARLRCSPMKGHSHVYWYRQLPEEGLKFMVYLQKENIIDESGMPKERFSAEFPKEGPSILRIQQVVRGDSAAYFCASSPPSGSTDTQYFGPGTRLTVL.

The V gene is TRBV7-2, the J gene TRBJ2-7, with TRBD1 matching over 9 bases. V shed 4 bases, J shed 5 bases, and the junction held 3 bases outside the gene matches. Germline CDR1 reads SGHTA; CDR2 reads FQGNSA. The CDR3 is 13 residues long. The chain's CDR3 is CASSSGQGDEQYV. DNA of the CDR3: TGTGCCAGCAGCTCGGGACAGGGCGACGAGCAGTACGTC.

The rearrangement joins TRBV10-1 to TRBJ2-1; 9 nucleotides line up with TRBD1. The CDR3 spans 12 residues. CDR1 is WNHNN and CDR2 is SYGVQD in the germline V gene (reference sequence). V shed 3 bases, J shed 15 bases, and the junction held 6 bases outside the gene matches. This CDR3 is CASSDGAGQGFF. The CDR3 nucleotides read TGCGCCAGCAGTGACGGTGCGGGACAGGGGTTCTTC.

The DNA for the CDR3 is TGTGCCTGGAGTGCAGGGAGGCAGCCCCAGCATTTT. Amino acid sequence: CAWSAGRQPQHF. The V and J genes are TRBV30 and TRBJ1-5, with a weak D call TRBD1 (5 bases). Germline V gene lookup returns CDR1 GTSNPN and CDR2 SVGIG (reference sequence). With 1 base removed from V and 7 bases from J, the gap between germline ends came to 8 bases. There are 12 residues in the CDR3.

The chain links TRBV6-1 to TRBJ2-2, with D possibly being TRBD1 (6 bases). The CDR3 length is 14 residues. Germline V CDR1 and CDR2: MNHNS, SASEGT. Trimming pared 2 bases from V and 4 bases from J, leaving 8 bases between. CDR3 bases: TGTGCCAGCAGTGAAAACAGGGTCACCGGGGAGCTGTTTTTT. The encoded protein is CASSENRVTGELFF.

The chain employs TRBV9 and TRBJ2-1, with D hard to call. The CDR3 spans 15 residues. CDR1 SGDLS and CDR2 YYNGEE come from the germline V gene. V shed 4 bases and J shed 0 bases, with 11 bases lying between them. CDR3 in DNA: TGTGCCAGCAGCTTCTCCGCTATCTCCTACAATGAGCAGTTCTTC. Translated: CASSFSAISYNEQFF.

CDR3 in amino acids: CASSLGGVNEKLFF. As DNA, the CDR3 is TGTGCCAGCAGCCTTGGGGGGGTTAATGAAAAACTGTTTTTT. The V gene is TRBV7-9, the J gene TRBJ1-4, with a possible D match to TRBD1 (5 bases). This CDR3 has 14 amino acids. V lost 5 bases, J lost 4 bases, and 11 bases lay in between. Germline V lookup: CDR1 SEHNR, CDR2 FQNEAQ (reference sequence).

The chain couples TRBV6-1 to TRBJ2-7, with a weak D call TRBD1 (5 bases). V was cut by 6 bases and J by 2 bases, with 14 bases left in between. Per the germline V gene, CDR1 is MNHNS and CDR2 is SASEGT. The CDR3 covers 14 residues. CDR3 nucleotides: TGTGCCAGCAGAGAACCCCCCAGGGCCTACGAGCAGTACTTC. It encodes CASREPPRAYEQYF.

CDR3 DNA sequence: TGTGCCAGCAGCTTAGGTATTATTGACGGGGAAAAACTGTTTTTT. Translated, it gives CASSLGIIDGEKLFF. The gene calls are TRBV7-2 and TRBJ1-4; D remains ambiguous. Germline CDR1 and CDR2: SGHTA and FQGNSA. This CDR3 is 15 amino acids long. V was clipped by 1 base and J by 8 bases, with 14 bases between them. Looking up the rest from reference TRBV7-2 and TRBJ1-4 gives the full variable domain: GAGVSQSPSNKVTEKGKDVELRCDPISGHTALYWYRQSLGQGLEFLIYFQGNSAPDKSGLPSDRFSAERTGGSVSTLTIQRTQQEDSAVYLCASSLGIIDGEKLFFGSGTQLSVL.

The V gene is TRBV5-6, the J gene TRBJ2-2; D may be TRBD1 (5 bases). CDR1 is SGHDT and CDR2 is YYEEEE in the germline V gene. The CDR3 extends over 14 amino acids. V was pared by 0 bases and J by 8 bases, with 11 bases between. CDR3 bases: TGTGCCAGCAGCTTGGGGCAGGGAATAGGGGAGCTGTTTTTT. Translated: CASSLGQGIGELFF.

The chain has TRBV2 and TRBJ1-1, with a possible D match to TRBD1 (5 bases). Trimming took off 7 bases at V and 0 bases at J, with 18 bases between the two ends. This CDR3 spans 16 amino acids. In germline, CDR1 is SNHLY, CDR2 FYNNEI. In nucleotides, the CDR3 is TGTGCCAGCAATCGTTTATCGTCAGGGATGAACACTGAAGCTTTCTTT. Translated: CASNRLSSGMNTEAFF.

This chain uses TRBV29-1 with TRBJ1-2; maybe TRBD1 (6 bases). The CDR3 covers 15 residues. Germline CDR1 and CDR2: SQVTM and ANQGSEA. Between the trimmed V and J ends, which lost 7 bases and 6 bases, there was a span of 24 bases. The CDR3 DNA reads TGCAGCGCCGGGGGGCTGGGGGGCGGGTTACATGGCTACACCTTC. It specifies CSAGGLGGGLHGYTF. The whole variable domain, filled in from reference TRBV29-1 and TRBJ1-2, reads SAVISQKPSRDICQRGTSLTIQCQVDSQVTMMFWYRQQPGQSLTLIATANQGSEATYESGFVIDKFPISRPNLTFSTLTVSNMSPEDSSIYLCSAGGLGGGLHGYTFGSGTRLTVV.

This chain uses TRBV7-6 with TRBJ2-2, with D unresolved. In germline, CDR1 is SGHVS, CDR2 FNYEAQ. The V and J ends lost 1 base and 4 bases respectively, with 7 bases between them. The CDR3 length is 14 residues. The CDR3 here is CASSLGDSTGELFF. CDR3 coding DNA: TGTGCCAGCAGCTTAGGCGACTCCACCGGGGAGCTGTTTTTT.

V and J are TRBV30 and TRBJ2-5; TRBD1 matches 8 bases. The V and J ends lost 4 bases and 0 bases, in that order; junction bases with no gene match: 10. This CDR3 spans 16 amino acids. CDR1 is GTSNPN, CDR2 SVGIG, per germline (reference sequence). DNA of the CDR3: TGTGCCTGGACCCCCCTGGACAGGGTGTACCAAGAGACCCAGTACTTC. The encoded protein is CAWTPLDRVYQETQYF.

The sample holds a few counts of this clone. The chain employs TRBV27 and TRBJ1-2; 8 bases are shared with TRBD1. V was clipped by 3 bases and J by 7 bases; unmatched bases: 10. The germline CDR1 and CDR2 sequences are MNHEY and SMNVEV (reference sequence). The CDR3 loop spans 15 amino acids. CDR3 bases: TGTGCCAGCAGTTTGAAGGGACAGGCGGACTCTGGCTACACCTTC. This encodes CASSLKGQADSGYTF.

V and J are TRBV4-1 and TRBJ2-5; TRBD2 aligns across 8 bases. J lost 4 bases, V lost 3 bases, and 13 bases had no gene match. CDR1 and CDR2 (germline): MGHRA, YSYEKL. The CDR3 covers 17 residues. The CDR3 region has the DNA TGCGCCAGCAGCCAGCCGAACCTCGGGGGGGTAGGAGAGACCCAGTACTTC. Encoded protein: CASSQPNLGGVGETQYF.

The J gene is TRBJ1-2, the V gene TRBV7-9, with D maybe TRBD1 (6 bases). The CDR3 consists of 14 residues. Between the trimmed V and J ends, which lost 1 base and 8 bases, there was a span of 14 bases. CDR1 and CDR2 from the germline V gene are SEHNR and FQNEAQ (reference sequence). CDR3 region: CASSLEQGNHGYTF. The CDR3 nucleotides are TGTGCCAGCAGCTTAGAACAGGGTAATCACGGCTACACCTTC.

The V gene is TRBV27, the J gene TRBJ1-1, with a tentative D call TRBD1 (6 bases). Between the trimmed V and J ends, which lost 3 bases and 3 bases, there was a span of 20 bases. Per germline, CDR1 MNHEY and CDR2 SMNVEV (reference sequence). The length of the CDR3 is 17 residues. CDR3 DNA: TGTGCCAGCAGTTTCCTTGGCAGGGCCTCAGGGGACACTGAAGCTTTCTTT. Protein sequence: CASSFLGRASGDTEAFF.

V and J are TRBV9 and TRBJ2-6; the D gene is possibly TRBD1 (7 bases). Trimming shortened V by 0 bases and J by 0 bases, and 19 bases separated the two germline ends. CDR3 length: 20 residues. From germline, CDR1 is SGDLS and CDR2 YYNGEE. DNA for the CDR3: TGTGCCAGCAGCGTAGCCCGCGGGGACAGCGCTGACTCTGGGGCCAACGTCCTGACTTTC. This sequence encodes CASSVARGDSADSGANVLTF.

This clone has only a few counts. V and J are TRBV19 and TRBJ1-2, with D perhaps TRBD1 (5 bases). This CDR3 has 12 residues. CDR1 and CDR2 (germline): LNHDA, SQIVND (reference sequence). Trimming stripped 7 bases from V and 7 bases from J, with 13 bases between. CDR3 nucleotide sequence: TGTGCCAGTAATCGGCAGGGTAGTGGCTACACCTTC. It specifies CASNRQGSGYTF.

This chain joins TRBV7-2 and TRBJ1-1; D unclear. The V end was cut by 5 bases, the J end by 4 bases, with 14 bases between. This CDR3 is built from 14 residues. Germline values: CDR1 SGHTA, CDR2 FQGNSA. This chain's CDR3 is CASSPGAFSTEAFF. Here the CDR3 DNA reads TGTGCCAGCAGCCCCGGAGCGTTTAGCACTGAAGCTTTCTTT.

V usage is TRBV7-9 and J usage is TRBJ1-5; 8 positions match TRBD1. CDR3 length equals 14 residues. Trimming at V came to 5 bases and at J to 3 bases, leaving 3 bases not matched to a gene. CDR1 and CDR2 (germline): SEHNR, FQNEAQ (reference sequence). The CDR3 sequence: CASSQDRDNQPQHF. CDR3 bases: TGTGCCAGCAGCCAGGACAGGGACAATCAGCCCCAGCATTTT.

This clone was detected only once. The V and J genes are TRBV7-2 and TRBJ2-2; a possible D gene is TRBD1 (6 bases). This CDR3 region has 16 residues. V was cut by 1 base and J by 1 base, with 10 bases left in between. Looked up from germline, CDR1 is SGHTA and CDR2 is FQGNSA. CDR3 nucleotides: TGTGCCAGCAGCTTAGGACAGGTCCTGAACACCGGGGAGCTGTTTTTT. This encodes CASSLGQVLNTGELFF.

The rearrangement links TRBV28 to TRBJ1-4, with D possibly being TRBD1 (5 bases). V lost 5 bases to trimming and J lost 8 bases, with 15 bases between them. Germline values: CDR1 MDHEN, CDR2 SYDVKM. This CDR3 region has 14 residues. In nucleotides, the CDR3 is TGTGCCAGCAGTGTTATAACAGGATCCGAAAAACTGTTTTTT. As protein: CASSVITGSEKLFF.

A single count supports this clone. J is TRBJ2-1 and V is TRBV27; 7 bases fit TRBD2. Trimming took 2 bases from V and 10 from J; bases not matched to a gene: 11. Germline V gene sequence: CDR1 MNHEY, CDR2 SMNVEV (reference sequence). This CDR3 is built from 15 residues. CDR3 DNA sequence: TGTGCCAGCAGTTTAGAGGGAGGGCCTGTGAGCGAGCAGTTCTTC. Translating gives CASSLEGGPVSEQFF.

This clone was observed a single time. The genes are TRBV7-2 and TRBJ1-5; a possible D gene is TRBD1 (6 bases). The CDR3 runs to 15 residues. Trimming took off 2 bases at V and 1 base at J, with 9 bases between the two ends. Germline CDR1 reads SGHTA; CDR2 reads FQGNSA. The CDR3 sequence: CASSLQGISNQPQHF. CDR3 bases: TGTGCCAGCAGCTTACAGGGGATAAGCAATCAGCCCCAGCATTTT.

This clone came up a few times. The gene calls are TRBV7-9 and TRBJ1-4, with TRBD1 identical over 7 bases. Per the germline V gene, CDR1 is SEHNR and CDR2 is FQNEAQ (reference sequence). V trimming: 4 bases; J trimming: 5 bases; junction bases outside the gene matches: 10. This CDR3 has 16 amino acids. CDR3 DNA: TGTGCCAGCAGCTCCCACCTAGGACAGGACAATGAAAAACTGTTTTTT. This encodes CASSSHLGQDNEKLFF.

The chain employs TRBV14 and TRBJ2-7; 9 bases are shared with TRBD2. In germline, CDR1 is SGHDN, CDR2 FVKESK. This CDR3 has 14 residues. V dropped 10 bases and J dropped 5; count of bases not matched to a gene: 12. For the CDR3, the DNA is TGTGCCACCACTGGGCTAGCGGGACCCCACGAGCAGTACGTC. Its translation: CATTGLAGPHEQYV.

This clone was seen more than once but under ten times. This chain joins TRBV7-9 and TRBJ2-1; TRBD1 matches at 8 bases. The germline CDR1 and CDR2 sequences are SEHNR and FQNEAQ (reference sequence). V was clipped by 5 bases and J by 8 bases; unmatched bases: 5. The CDR3 is 13 residues long. CDR3 sequence: CASSPGQGDEQFF. The DNA of the CDR3 is TGTGCCAGCAGCCCCGGACAGGGCGATGAGCAGTTCTTC.

The V and J genes are TRBV9 and TRBJ2-7; 9 bases line up with TRBD2. CDR3 length: 16 residues. CDR1 and CDR2 from the germline V gene are SGDLS and YYNGEE. V was clipped by 0 bases and J by 2 bases; unmatched bases: 6. The CDR3 here is CASSVGVAGAPYEQYF. The CDR3 DNA is TGTGCCAGCAGCGTAGGTGTAGCGGGGGCCCCCTACGAGCAGTACTTC.